This TCR beta chain appears in the sequencing data of a study of CD8 T cells in ankylosing spondylitis. Findings and limits, study-wide: It appeared that ankylosing spondylitis blood was characterized by a TCR beta motif of roughly 8 highly homologous variants.

CDR3 size: 15 residues. Trimming removed 0 bases from V and 7 bases from J; junction bases left unmatched: 6. Looked up from germline, CDR1 is LGHNA and CDR2 is YSLEER. This clonotype has at least ten counts. What it recognizes is unknown. TCRdb reanalysed the 5' RACE reads using MiXCR and keeps one entry per CDR3 protein. The table has hundreds of thousands of distinct CDR3 sequences, 12% seen once. This chain connects TRBV4-3 to TRBJ1-2, with 9 bases identical to TRBD1. Input material: blood, either unsorted or a sorted T cell fraction (not recorded which). The receptor's source is a male donor with ankylosing spondylitis. The CDR3 DNA sequence: TGCGCCAGCAGCCAAGAGGACAGGGGAATGGGTGGCTACACCTTC. Protein sequence: CASSQEDRGMGGYTF.